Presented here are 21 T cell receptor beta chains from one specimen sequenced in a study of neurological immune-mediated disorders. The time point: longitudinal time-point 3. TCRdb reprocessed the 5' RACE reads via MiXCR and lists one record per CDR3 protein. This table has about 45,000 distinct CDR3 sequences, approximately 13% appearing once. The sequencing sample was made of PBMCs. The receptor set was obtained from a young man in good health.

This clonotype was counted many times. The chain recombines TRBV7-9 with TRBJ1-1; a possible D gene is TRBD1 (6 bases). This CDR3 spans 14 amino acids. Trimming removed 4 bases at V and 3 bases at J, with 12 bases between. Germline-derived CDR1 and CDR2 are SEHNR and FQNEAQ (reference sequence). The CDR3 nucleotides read TGTGCCAGCAGCTCAACCACAGGGTACACTGAAGCTTTCTTT. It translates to CASSSTTGYTEAFF.

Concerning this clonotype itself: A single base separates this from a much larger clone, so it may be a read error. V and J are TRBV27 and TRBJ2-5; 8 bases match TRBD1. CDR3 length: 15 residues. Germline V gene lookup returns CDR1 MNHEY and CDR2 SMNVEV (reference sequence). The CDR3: CTSTSTGVGRETQYF. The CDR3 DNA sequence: TGTACCAGCACCTCGACAGGGGTCGGGCGAGAGACCCAGTACTTC.

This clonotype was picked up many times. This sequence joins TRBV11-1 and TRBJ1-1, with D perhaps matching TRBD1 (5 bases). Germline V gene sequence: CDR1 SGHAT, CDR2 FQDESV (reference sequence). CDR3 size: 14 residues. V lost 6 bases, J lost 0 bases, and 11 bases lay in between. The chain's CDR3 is CASRAGRLNTEAFF. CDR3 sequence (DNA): TGTGCCAGCAGAGCGGGACGGTTGAACACTGAAGCTTTCTTT.

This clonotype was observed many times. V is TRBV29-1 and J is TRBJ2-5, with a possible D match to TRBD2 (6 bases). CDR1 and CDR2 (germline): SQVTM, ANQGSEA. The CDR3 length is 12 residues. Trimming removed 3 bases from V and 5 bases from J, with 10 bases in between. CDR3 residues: CSVDRGTETQYF. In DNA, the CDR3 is TGCAGCGTTGACCGGGGGACGGAGACCCAGTACTTC. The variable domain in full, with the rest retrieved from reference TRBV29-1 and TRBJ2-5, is SAVISQKPSRDICQRGTSLTIQCQVDSQVTMMFWYRQQPGQSLTLIATANQGSEATYESGFVIDKFPISRPNLTFSTLTVSNMSPEDSSIYLCSVDRGTETQYFGPGTRLLVL.

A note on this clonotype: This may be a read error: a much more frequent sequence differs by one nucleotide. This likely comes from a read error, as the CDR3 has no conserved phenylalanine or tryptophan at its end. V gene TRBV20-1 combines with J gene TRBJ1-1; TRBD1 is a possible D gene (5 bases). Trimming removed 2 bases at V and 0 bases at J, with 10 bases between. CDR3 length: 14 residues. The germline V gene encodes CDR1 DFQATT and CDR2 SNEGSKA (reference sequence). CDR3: CSARTTDLNTEAFS. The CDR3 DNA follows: TGCAGTGCTAGAACGACAGACCTGAACACTGAAGCTTTCTCT.

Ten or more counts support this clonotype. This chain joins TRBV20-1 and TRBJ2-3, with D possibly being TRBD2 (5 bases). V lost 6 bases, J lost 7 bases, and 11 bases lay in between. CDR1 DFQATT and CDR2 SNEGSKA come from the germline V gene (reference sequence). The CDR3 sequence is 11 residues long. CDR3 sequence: CSARELHTQYF. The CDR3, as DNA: TGCAGTGCCCGGGAATTACATACGCAGTATTTT.

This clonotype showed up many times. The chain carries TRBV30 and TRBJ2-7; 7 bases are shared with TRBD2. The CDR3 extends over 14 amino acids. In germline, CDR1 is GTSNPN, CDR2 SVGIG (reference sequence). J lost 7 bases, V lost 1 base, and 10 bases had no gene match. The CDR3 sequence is CAWSGGGSPREQYF. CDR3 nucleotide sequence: TGTGCCTGGAGTGGAGGCGGGAGTCCTCGGGAGCAGTACTTC.

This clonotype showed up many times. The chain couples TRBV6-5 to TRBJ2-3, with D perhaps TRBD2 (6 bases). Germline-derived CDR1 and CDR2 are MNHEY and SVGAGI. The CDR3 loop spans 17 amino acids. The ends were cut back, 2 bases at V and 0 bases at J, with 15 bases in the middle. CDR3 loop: CASSYHVEGTSTDTQYF. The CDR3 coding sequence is TGTGCCAGCAGTTACCATGTTGAAGGGACTAGCACAGATACGCAGTATTTT.

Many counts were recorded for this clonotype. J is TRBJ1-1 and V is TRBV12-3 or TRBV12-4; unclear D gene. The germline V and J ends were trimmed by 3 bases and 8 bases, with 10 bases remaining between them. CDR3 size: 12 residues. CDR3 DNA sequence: TGTGCCAGCAGTTTCAAAATACCCGAAGCTTTCTTT. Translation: CASSFKIPEAFF.

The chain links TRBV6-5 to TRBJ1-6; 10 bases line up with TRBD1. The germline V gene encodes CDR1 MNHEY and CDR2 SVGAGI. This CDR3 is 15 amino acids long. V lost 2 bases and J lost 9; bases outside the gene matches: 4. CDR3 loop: CASSYAGTGVSPLHF. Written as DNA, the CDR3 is TGTGCCAGCAGTTACGCCGGGACAGGGGTTTCACCCCTCCACTTT.

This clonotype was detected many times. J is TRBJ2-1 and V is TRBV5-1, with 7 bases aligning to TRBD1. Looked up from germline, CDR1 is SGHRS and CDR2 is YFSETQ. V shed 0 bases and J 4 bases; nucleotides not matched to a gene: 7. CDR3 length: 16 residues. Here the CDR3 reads CASSLAASGGYNEQFF. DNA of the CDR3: TGCGCCAGCAGCTTGGCCGCGTCAGGGGGATACAATGAGCAGTTCTTC. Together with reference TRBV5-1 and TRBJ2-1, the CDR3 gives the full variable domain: KAGVTQTPRYLIKTRGQQVTLSCSPISGHRSVSWYQQTPGQGLQFLFEYFSETQRNKGNFPGRFSGRQFSNSRSEMNVSTLELGDSALYLCASSLAASGGYNEQFFGPGTRLTVL.

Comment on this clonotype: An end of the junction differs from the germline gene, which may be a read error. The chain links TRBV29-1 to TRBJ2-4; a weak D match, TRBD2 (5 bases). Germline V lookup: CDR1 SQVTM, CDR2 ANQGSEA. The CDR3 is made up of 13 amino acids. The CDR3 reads CSVDWGAKNFQYF. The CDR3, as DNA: TGCAGCGTTGATTGGGGAGCCAAAAACTTTCAGTACTTC.

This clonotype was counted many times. The CDR3 spells CSVLPWGGEQYF. The CDR3 region has the DNA TGCAGCGTTCTGCCCTGGGGAGGGGAGCAGTACTTC. The rearrangement links TRBV29-1 to TRBJ2-7; 7 bases agree with TRBD2. Germline CDR1 reads SQVTM; CDR2 reads ANQGSEA. This CDR3 is built from 12 residues. Trimming took 5 bases from V and 7 from J; bases not matched to a gene: 8.

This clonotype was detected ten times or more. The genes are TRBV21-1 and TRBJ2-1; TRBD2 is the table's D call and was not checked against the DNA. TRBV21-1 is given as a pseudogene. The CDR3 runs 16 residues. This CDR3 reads CASNGLAGIQHNEQFF. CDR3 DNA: TGTGCCAGCAACGGACTAGCGGGTATTCAGCACAATGAGCAGTTCTTC.

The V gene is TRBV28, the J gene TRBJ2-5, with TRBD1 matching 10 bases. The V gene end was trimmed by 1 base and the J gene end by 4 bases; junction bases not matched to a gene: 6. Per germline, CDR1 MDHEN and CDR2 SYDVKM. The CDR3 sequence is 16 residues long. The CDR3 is CASSLFTGTGAETQYF. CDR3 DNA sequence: TGTGCCAGCAGTTTATTTACGGGGACAGGGGCAGAGACCCAGTACTTC.

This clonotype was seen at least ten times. The chain's CDR3 is CASSVPRAIREQYF. The CDR3 nucleotides read TGTGCCAGCAGCGTACCCCGGGCTATCCGCGAGCAGTACTTC. The rearrangement joins TRBV9 to TRBJ2-7; D not certain. The CDR3 is 14 residues long. CDR1 and CDR2 (germline): SGDLS, YYNGEE. Trimming cost V 1 base and J 6 bases, with 14 bases left between them.

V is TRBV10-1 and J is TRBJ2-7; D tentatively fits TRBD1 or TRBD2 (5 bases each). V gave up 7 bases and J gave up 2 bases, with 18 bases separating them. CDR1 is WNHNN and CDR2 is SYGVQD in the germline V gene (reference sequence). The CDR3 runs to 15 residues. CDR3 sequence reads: CASISDRDLTYEQYF. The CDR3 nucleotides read TGCGCCAGCATTAGTGACCGGGACCTCACCTACGAGCAGTACTTC.

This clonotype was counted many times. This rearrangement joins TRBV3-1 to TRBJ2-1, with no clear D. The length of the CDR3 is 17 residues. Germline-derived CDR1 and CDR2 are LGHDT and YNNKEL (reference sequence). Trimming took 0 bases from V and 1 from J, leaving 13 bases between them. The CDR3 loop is CASSQDKAVTSYNEQFF. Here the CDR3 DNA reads TGTGCCAGCAGCCAAGATAAGGCGGTCACTTCCTACAATGAGCAGTTCTTC.

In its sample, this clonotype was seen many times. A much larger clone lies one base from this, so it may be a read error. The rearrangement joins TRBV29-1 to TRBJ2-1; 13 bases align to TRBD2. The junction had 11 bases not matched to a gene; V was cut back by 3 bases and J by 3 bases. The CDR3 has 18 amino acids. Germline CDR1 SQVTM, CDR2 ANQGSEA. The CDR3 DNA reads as TGCAGCGTTGAGGGCCTACTAGCGGGAGGGTCCATCTACAATGAGCAGTTCTTC. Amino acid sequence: CSVEGLLAGGSIYNEQFF.

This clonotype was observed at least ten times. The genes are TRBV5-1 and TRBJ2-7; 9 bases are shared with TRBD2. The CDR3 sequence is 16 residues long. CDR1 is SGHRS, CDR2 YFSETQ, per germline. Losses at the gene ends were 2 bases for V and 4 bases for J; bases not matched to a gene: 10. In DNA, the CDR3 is TGCGCCAGCAGCTTAAACCGACTAGCGGAAAGGTACGAGCAGTACTTC. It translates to CASSLNRLAERYEQYF.

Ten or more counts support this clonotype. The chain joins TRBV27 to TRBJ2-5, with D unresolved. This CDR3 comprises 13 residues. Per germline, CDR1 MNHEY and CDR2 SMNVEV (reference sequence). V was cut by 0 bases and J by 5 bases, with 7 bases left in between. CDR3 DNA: TGTGCCAGCAGTTTATCGGTTCAGGAGACCCAGTACTTC. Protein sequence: CASSLSVQETQYF.